This T cell receptor (beta chain) was recovered during a study of quantifying T cell responses using KT2 cells. Background on the study: Reverse transcription used primers in the TCR alpha and beta constant regions.

A word on this clonotype: What it binds is unknown.

Unfractionated PBMC were spiked with known numbers of KT2 clone cells. Different KT2-to-PBMC ratios were created with a constant PBMC count. Regarding the study as a whole: KT2 clone alpha and beta sequence counts scaled linearly with input KT2 cell number.

The cDNA 3' end received a ligated oligonucleotide with a UMI. First-round PCR used 3 to 4 cycles and beta primers RC1.1 and RC1.2 covering TRBC1 and TRBC2. TCRdb analysed the UMI-ligation and nested PCR reads with MiXCR anew, one entry per CDR3 protein. The table shows approximately 41,000 distinct CDR3 sequences, with more than 15% occurring only once. Losses at the gene ends were 5 bases for V and 0 bases for J; bases not matched to a gene: 6. CDR3 length: 15 amino acids. The chain joins TRBV12-3 or TRBV12-4 to TRBJ1-1; 7 nucleotides line up with TRBD1. The specimen sequenced was PBMCs spiked with cells of the T cell clone KT2. This TCR derives from a human donor. This chain's CDR3 is CASSPGTVVNTEAFF. The CDR3 region has the DNA TGTGCCAGCAGTCCTGGGACAGTAGTGAACACTGAAGCTTTCTTT.